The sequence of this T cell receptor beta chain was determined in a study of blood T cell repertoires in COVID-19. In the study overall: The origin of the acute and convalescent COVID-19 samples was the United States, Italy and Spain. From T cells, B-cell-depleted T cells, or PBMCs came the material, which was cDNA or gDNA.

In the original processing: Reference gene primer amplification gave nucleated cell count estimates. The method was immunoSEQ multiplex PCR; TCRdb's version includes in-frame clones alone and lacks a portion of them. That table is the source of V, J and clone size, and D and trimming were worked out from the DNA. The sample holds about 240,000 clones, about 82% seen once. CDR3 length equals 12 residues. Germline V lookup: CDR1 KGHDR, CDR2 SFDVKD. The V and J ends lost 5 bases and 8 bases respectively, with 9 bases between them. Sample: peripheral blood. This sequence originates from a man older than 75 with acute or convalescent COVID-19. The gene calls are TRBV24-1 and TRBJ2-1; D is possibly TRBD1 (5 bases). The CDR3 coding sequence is TGTGCCACCAGTGGGGGCCGGGATGAGCAGTTCTTC. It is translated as CATSGGRDEQFF.